The rows below give T cell receptor beta chains drawn from one sample of a study of human T cells and chemical hapten exposure. Using its own MiXCR run on the RACE reads, TCRdb lists one record per CDR3 protein. The repertoire holds 250,000 or so distinct CDR3 sequences, with roughly 8.9% as singletons. The material was whole blood, obtained in connection with sensitization to the hapten diphenylcyclopropenone (DPC). The source of these receptors is a woman aged 40 to 49 with alopecia areata. Some clones in this sample may be carry-over from other donors' samples. The CDR3 runs from the conserved cysteine through the conserved F or W. The D gene is left open where the match is weak. Clone size is shown for a subset of rows, as once, few, many or a class of expanded clone.

d_call: TRBD1
clone_size: many
v_call: TRBV6-5
j_call: TRBJ2-3
cdr3_nt: TGTGCCAGCAGTTACAGGGTTGACAGGGGAGATACGCAGTATTTT
cdr3_aa: CASSYRVDRGDTQYF

d_call: -
clone_size: -
v_call: TRBV7-9
j_call: TRBJ2-7
cdr3_nt: TGTGCCACCAGCCTTGAGTACGAGCAGTACTTC
cdr3_aa: CATSLEYEQYF

d_call: TRBD2
clone_size: few
v_call: TRBV4-2
j_call: TRBJ2-5
cdr3_nt: TGTGCCAGCAGCCAGACCTCCCAGCGGGAGTTCGGGACCCAGTACTTC
cdr3_aa: CASSQTSQREFGTQYF

d_call: TRBD1
clone_size: -
v_call: TRBV6-1
j_call: TRBJ2-5
cdr3_nt: TGTGCCAGCAGTGCCGGACAGGGGGTTCGGACCCAGTACTTC
cdr3_aa: CASSAGQGVRTQYF

d_call: -
clone_size: -
v_call: TRBV7-9
j_call: TRBJ2-3
cdr3_nt: TGTGCCGGAAGTAGCACAGATACGCAGTATTTT
cdr3_aa: CAGSSTDTQYF

d_call: TRBD1
clone_size: many
v_call: TRBV5-1
j_call: TRBJ1-2
cdr3_nt: TGCGCCAGCAGCTTCGGACAGGGCGGAAACTATGGCTACACCTTC
cdr3_aa: CASSFGQGGNYGYTF

d_call: -
clone_size: few
v_call: TRBV29-1
j_call: TRBJ2-5
cdr3_nt: TGCAGCGTCAAACAGGGAGAGACCCAGTACTTC
cdr3_aa: CSVKQGETQYF

d_call: TRBD2
clone_size: many
v_call: TRBV10-3
j_call: TRBJ2-1
cdr3_nt: TGTGCCATCGGGCCCCGAGCTAGCGGACTTAAGAATGAGCAGTTCTTC
cdr3_aa: CAIGPRASGLKNEQFF

d_call: -
clone_size: few
v_call: TRBV4-3
j_call: TRBJ1-2
cdr3_nt: TGCGCCAGCAGCCATGGCTATGGCTACACCTTC
cdr3_aa: CASSHGYGYTF

d_call: -
clone_size: -
v_call: TRBV6-2/TRBV6-3
j_call: TRBJ2-1
cdr3_nt: TGTGCCAGCAGTTACTCGATGGCAAGGGCCCAAGCGGTTGAGCAGTTCTTC
cdr3_aa: CASSYSMARAQAVEQFF

d_call: -
clone_size: many
v_call: TRBV11-2
j_call: TRBJ1-2
cdr3_nt: TGTGCCAGCAGTACAGATCTGGGCGGCTATGGCTACACCTTC
cdr3_aa: CASSTDLGGYGYTF

d_call: TRBD1
clone_size: -
v_call: TRBV27
j_call: TRBJ2-3
cdr3_nt: TGTGCCAGCAGTATTAGGACAGGAGGCGCAGATACGCAGTATTTT
cdr3_aa: CASSIRTGGADTQYF

d_call: -
clone_size: few
v_call: TRBV6-1
j_call: TRBJ1-1
cdr3_nt: TGTGCCAGCATAACACTCCCCGGGACGAACACTGAAGCTTTCTTT
cdr3_aa: CASITLPGTNTEAFF

d_call: TRBD1
clone_size: few
v_call: TRBV11-2
j_call: TRBJ2-1
cdr3_nt: TGTGCCAGCAGCTTTGCCCCCGGGGACAGGGCTGCGTTCTTC
cdr3_aa: CASSFAPGDRAAFF

d_call: -
clone_size: -
v_call: TRBV4-3
j_call: TRBJ2-5
cdr3_nt: TGCGCCAGCAGCCTTACACGGAGCGGCACTGAGACCCAGTACTTC
cdr3_aa: CASSLTRSGTETQYF

d_call: -
clone_size: many
v_call: TRBV28
j_call: TRBJ1-4
cdr3_nt: TGTGCCAGCAGTTTGATGGGGGCGACTAATGAAAAACTGTTTTTT
cdr3_aa: CASSLMGATNEKLFF

d_call: -
clone_size: many
v_call: TRBV19
j_call: TRBJ1-2
cdr3_nt: TGTGCCAGTAGTGCCCGGGACACAAGCAGATATGGCTACACCTTC
cdr3_aa: CASSARDTSRYGYTF

d_call: TRBD2
clone_size: few
v_call: TRBV5-1
j_call: TRBJ2-2
cdr3_nt: TGCGCCAGCAGCCCCGGAGGTAGCGGGAGTCCTCGTCCCGGGGAGCTGTTTTTT
cdr3_aa: CASSPGGSGSPRPGELFF

d_call: TRBD1
clone_size: -
v_call: TRBV20-1
j_call: TRBJ1-1
cdr3_nt: TGCAGTGCTAGGTGGACAGGGACGAACACTGAAGCTTTCTTT
cdr3_aa: CSARWTGTNTEAFF

d_call: TRBD1
clone_size: few
v_call: TRBV5-1
j_call: TRBJ2-7
cdr3_nt: TGCGCCAGCAGCCTACAAAGGCAGGGGGCCAACGAGCAGTACTTC
cdr3_aa: CASSLQRQGANEQYF

d_call: TRBD1
clone_size: -
v_call: TRBV27
j_call: TRBJ2-2
cdr3_nt: TGTGCCAGCAGCAAGACAGGGGGCATCACCGGGGAGCTGTTTTTT
cdr3_aa: CASSKTGGITGELFF

d_call: TRBD2
clone_size: few
v_call: TRBV20-1
j_call: TRBJ2-3
cdr3_nt: TGCAGTGCCCCCCGGTGGACGGGAGGGCGGGGCACAGATACGCAGTATTTT
cdr3_aa: CSAPRWTGGRGTDTQYF

d_call: -
clone_size: many
v_call: TRBV28
j_call: TRBJ2-2
cdr3_nt: TGTGCCAGCACCTATCAGAGCCCCGGGGAGCTGTTTTTT
cdr3_aa: CASTYQSPGELFF

d_call: TRBD1
clone_size: few
v_call: TRBV29-1
j_call: TRBJ2-5
cdr3_nt: TGCAGCGTCACAGGGGCAGAAGAGACCCAGTACTTC
cdr3_aa: CSVTGAEETQYF

d_call: -
clone_size: many
v_call: TRBV5-5
j_call: TRBJ1-5
cdr3_nt: TGTGCCAGCAGCTCGGGACTCAGGAATCAGCCCCAGCATTTT
cdr3_aa: CASSSGLRNQPQHF

d_call: -
clone_size: -
v_call: TRBV7-2
j_call: TRBJ2-1
cdr3_nt: TGTGCCAGCAGCCCGGCGGGCGCTTGGAATGAGCAGTTCTTC
cdr3_aa: CASSPAGAWNEQFF

d_call: TRBD1
clone_size: many
v_call: TRBV4-2
j_call: TRBJ1-5
cdr3_nt: TGTGCCAGCAGCCAACAGGGGGCGTTAAGCAATCAGCCCCAGCATTTT
cdr3_aa: CASSQQGALSNQPQHF

d_call: -
clone_size: -
v_call: TRBV7-2
j_call: TRBJ1-5
cdr3_nt: TGTGCCAGCAGCGGGGTAGGGGTGTCGGGCAATCAGCCCCAGCATTTT
cdr3_aa: CASSGVGVSGNQPQHF

d_call: -
clone_size: -
v_call: TRBV7-9
j_call: TRBJ1-1
cdr3_nt: TGTGCCAGCGGAGATGCGCCCTTGAACACTGAAGCTTTCTTT
cdr3_aa: CASGDAPLNTEAFF

d_call: -
clone_size: many
v_call: TRBV7-2
j_call: TRBJ1-4
cdr3_nt: TGTGCCAGCAGCCGGCCTGGGTCCTCGGGCGAAAAACTGTTTTTT
cdr3_aa: CASSRPGSSGEKLFF

d_call: -
clone_size: few
v_call: TRBV14
j_call: TRBJ1-1
cdr3_nt: TGTGCCAGCAGCGGGGGTGCTGCGGACACTGAAGCTTTCTTT
cdr3_aa: CASSGGAADTEAFF

d_call: TRBD1
clone_size: -
v_call: TRBV12-3/TRBV12-4
j_call: TRBJ2-2
cdr3_nt: TGTGCCAGCAGAACACAGGGGACCGGGGAGCTGTTTTTT
cdr3_aa: CASRTQGTGELFF

d_call: -
clone_size: many
v_call: TRBV7-2
j_call: TRBJ2-3
cdr3_nt: TGTGCCAGCAGCCCCGGGAACGGACCGAGGGATACGCAGTATTTT
cdr3_aa: CASSPGNGPRDTQYF

d_call: -
clone_size: -
v_call: TRBV4-2
j_call: TRBJ2-1
cdr3_nt: TGTGCCAGCAGCCAAGAGGGCCTGGCCGCGGGTGGGAATGAGCAGTTCTTC
cdr3_aa: CASSQEGLAAGGNEQFF

d_call: -
clone_size: -
v_call: TRBV9
j_call: TRBJ2-3
cdr3_nt: TGTGCCAGCAGCGTAGCTGCGACCAGTTCCACAGATACGCAGTATTTT
cdr3_aa: CASSVAATSSTDTQYF

d_call: TRBD2
clone_size: few
v_call: TRBV7-3
j_call: TRBJ2-2
cdr3_nt: TGTGCCAGCAGCTTAAAGGGCGGGAGAACCAACACCGGGGAGCTGTTTTTT
cdr3_aa: CASSLKGGRTNTGELFF

d_call: TRBD1
clone_size: -
v_call: TRBV7-2
j_call: TRBJ2-1
cdr3_nt: TGTGCCAGCAGCTCACAGGGGGCATCCTACAATGAGCAGTTCTTC
cdr3_aa: CASSSQGASYNEQFF

d_call: -
clone_size: -
v_call: TRBV7-3
j_call: TRBJ2-3
cdr3_nt: TGTGCCAGCAGCTCCGGCGTCGGTTCAGATACGCAGTATTTT
cdr3_aa: CASSSGVGSDTQYF

d_call: -
clone_size: many
v_call: TRBV5-1
j_call: TRBJ2-5
cdr3_nt: TGCGCCAGCAGCAGGTTCCGGGACTACCAAGAGACCCAGTACTTC
cdr3_aa: CASSRFRDYQETQYF